One and the same sample provided the 23 T cell receptor beta chains below, sequenced in a study of T cell responses to AZD1222 COVID-19 vaccine. Clones were read by immunoSEQ multiplex PCR, and TCRdb kept only the in-frame ones, dropping some. Here the sample spans 90,000 to 120,000 clones, approximately 86% being singletons. This material consisted of peripheral blood, taken on day 0 of AZD1222 vaccination. These receptor sequences come from an adult in good health.

The count of this clone is one. The chain uses TRBV28 and TRBJ1-5; D ambiguous. This CDR3 has 15 amino acids. Deletions cut 6 bases from V and 0 bases from J, with 12 bases between. The V gene's germline CDR1 is MDHEN and CDR2 SYDVKM. Here the CDR3 DNA reads TGTGCCAGCAGCGGTGGAATGATTAGCAATCAGCCCCAGCATTTT. It encodes CASSGGMISNQPQHF.

The V gene is TRBV19, the J gene TRBJ2-1, with 10 bases matching TRBD2. This CDR3 is built from 14 residues. Trimming removed 6 bases from V and 1 base from J; junction bases left unmatched: 0. Per the germline V gene, CDR1 is LNHDA and CDR2 is SQIVND (reference sequence). The DNA for the CDR3 is TGTGCCAGTAGGACTAGCGGGTCCTACAATGAGCAGTTCTTC. It translates to CASRTSGSYNEQFF.

This sequence joins TRBV25-1 and TRBJ1-1; TRBD1 is a possible D gene (6 bases). CDR3 length: 15 amino acids. V was cut by 4 bases and J by 3 bases, with 15 bases left in between. CDR1 is MGHDK, CDR2 SYGVNS, per germline. This chain's CDR3 is CASSGGEGVYTEAFF. In nucleotides, the CDR3 is TGTGCCAGCAGTGGGGGTGAGGGGGTATACACTGAAGCTTTCTTT.

The rearrangement uses TRBV6-5 and TRBJ1-2, with D perhaps matching TRBD1 (5 bases). Per the germline V gene, CDR1 is MNHEY and CDR2 is SVGAGI. V was clipped by 6 bases and J by 1 base, with 12 bases between them. The CDR3 covers 14 residues. The CDR3 sequence: CASRSAGNNYGYTF. DNA for the CDR3: TGTGCCAGCAGGTCGGCAGGGAATAACTATGGCTACACCTTC.

This clone was seen ten or more times. The chain uses TRBV14 and TRBJ1-2, with D unclear. The CDR3 is made up of 15 amino acids. Germline CDR1 is SGHDN and CDR2 is FVKESK. Trimming removed 1 base at V and 6 bases at J, with 15 bases between. The CDR3: CASSQVPWGLDGYTF. The CDR3 bases are TGTGCCAGCAGCCAAGTACCGTGGGGATTAGATGGCTACACCTTC.

The chain uses TRBV11-1 and TRBJ1-1; 10 bases fit TRBD1. The CDR3 is 16 residues long. Germline-derived CDR1 and CDR2 are SGHAT and FQDESV (reference sequence). Trimming removed 8 bases from V and 3 bases from J; junction bases left unmatched: 12. The CDR3 region is CASRPRDRGEYTEAFF. CDR3 sequence (DNA): TGTGCCAGCCGGCCGAGGGACAGGGGAGAATACACTGAAGCTTTCTTT.

Only one count was recorded for this clone. This chain joins TRBV5-1 and TRBJ1-1, with 8 bases that match TRBD1. V was pared by 5 bases and J by 9 bases, with 9 bases of the junction left unmatched. CDR3 length: 13 residues. CDR1 and CDR2 from the germline V gene are SGHRS and YFSETQ. This CDR3 is CASSFGQGGKAFF. DNA for the CDR3: TGCGCCAGCAGTTTCGGACAGGGCGGGAAAGCTTTCTTT.

The chain combines TRBV7-2 with TRBJ1-6, with 10 bases aligning to TRBD1. Germline loops: CDR1 SGHTA, CDR2 FQGNSA. Germline trimming cut 4 bases from V and 9 bases from J; bases unmatched to any gene: 9. The CDR3 contains 16 residues. The DNA for the CDR3 is TGTGCCAGCAGCTCGGCCCCGGGACAGGGGCCTTCACCCCTCCACTTT. Amino acid sequence: CASSSAPGQGPSPLHF.

The chain links TRBV5-1 to TRBJ1-2; a possible D gene is TRBD1 (6 bases). This CDR3 spans 13 amino acids. V was clipped by 0 bases and J by 8 bases, with 11 bases between them. In germline, CDR1 is SGHRS, CDR2 YFSETQ. CDR3: CASSLATGGGYTF. The CDR3, as DNA: TGCGCCAGCAGCTTGGCGACAGGCGGCGGCTACACCTTC.

The count of this clone is one. The J gene is TRBJ2-3, the V gene TRBV7-6; perhaps TRBD1 as D (5 bases). V lost 0 bases, J lost 0 bases, and 19 bases lay in between. The CDR3 has 19 residues. Per germline, CDR1 SGHVS and CDR2 FNYEAQ. Here the CDR3 DNA reads TGTGCCAGCAGCTTAGCGGTTGCAGGGAAGATAACTAGCACAGATACGCAGTATTTT. Its protein product is CASSLAVAGKITSTDTQYF.

The chain recombines TRBV27 with TRBJ1-6, with 8 positions matching TRBD1. The germline gives CDR1 MNHEY, CDR2 SMNVEV (reference sequence). The length of the CDR3 is 17 residues. J was trimmed by 1 base and V by 3 bases; bases with no gene match: 5. CDR3 region: CASSFLTGGSYNSPLHF. For the CDR3, the DNA is TGTGCCAGCAGTTTTTTAACAGGGGGGTCCTATAATTCACCCCTCCACTTT.

This clone came up a few times. The rearrangement uses TRBV15 and TRBJ2-7, with 8 bases aligning to TRBD1. The CDR3 runs 16 residues. V shed 1 base, J shed 7 bases, and the junction held 12 bases outside the gene matches. Per the germline V gene, CDR1 is LNHNV and CDR2 is YYDKDF (reference sequence). Written as DNA, the CDR3 is TGTGCCACCAGCAGAGGGAGGGGGACAGGATCGAAAGAGCAGTACTTC. It encodes CATSRGRGTGSKEQYF.

The chain uses TRBV7-6 and TRBJ1-2; D uncertain. V lost 3 bases and J 0 bases, leaving 5 bases between the germline ends. Per germline, CDR1 SGHVS and CDR2 FNYEAQ. The CDR3 is 13 amino acids. CDR3 DNA: TGTGCCAGCAGCTTGGAGTCTAACTATGGCTACACCTTC. It encodes CASSLESNYGYTF.

The V gene is TRBV29-1, the J gene TRBJ1-1; D gene unclear. The ends were cut back, 0 bases at V and 11 bases at J, with 13 bases in the middle. Looked up from germline, CDR1 is SQVTM and CDR2 is ANQGSEA. CDR3 length equals 12 residues. The CDR3 DNA reads as TGCAGCGTTGAAGATCCGGGGTTGGGGGCTTTCTTT. Amino acids: CSVEDPGLGAFF.

This rearrangement joins TRBV6-6 to TRBJ2-1, with a tentative D call TRBD1 (5 bases). Germline V gene sequence: CDR1 MNHNY, CDR2 SVGAGI (reference sequence). The CDR3 consists of 12 residues. Between the trimmed V and J ends, which lost 8 bases and 3 bases, there was a span of 8 bases. The CDR3 reads CASGTGYNEQFF. The CDR3, as DNA: TGTGCCAGCGGTACAGGCTACAATGAGCAGTTCTTC.

This chain uses TRBV23-1 with TRBJ1-4; 7 nucleotides line up with TRBD1. TRBV23-1 is filed as an ORF, its function uncertain. The CDR3 has 15 amino acids. V was clipped by 4 bases and J by 2 bases; unmatched bases: 4. The DNA of the CDR3 is TGCGCCAGCAGTCGGGAACAGGGGACTAATGAAAAACTGTTTTTT. Protein product: CASSREQGTNEKLFF.

Written as DNA, the CDR3 is TGTGCCAGCAGTGTCGGTTGGGACCAAAACCAGCATTTT. This gives the protein CASSVGWDQNQHF. This chain links TRBV12-3 or TRBV12-4 with TRBJ1-5, with D perhaps TRBD1 (5 bases). The CDR3 consists of 13 residues. V was trimmed by 5 bases and J by 12 bases, leaving 17 bases between them.

J is TRBJ2-1 and V is TRBV30, with TRBD2 identical over 8 bases. Germline V gives CDR1 GTSNPN, CDR2 SVGIG (reference sequence). Trimming at V came to 3 bases and at J to 2 bases, leaving 3 bases not matched to a gene. This CDR3 has 14 residues. CDR3 sequence: CAWSAGGPYNEQFF. The CDR3 coding sequence is TGTGCCTGGAGCGCGGGAGGACCCTACAATGAGCAGTTCTTC.

A single count supports this clone. The chain links TRBV5-4 to TRBJ1-1; D may be TRBD1 (5 bases). The V gene's germline CDR1 is SGHNT and CDR2 YYREEE (reference sequence). Trimming cost V 3 bases and J 1 base, with 13 bases left between them. CDR3 length equals 15 residues. Here the CDR3 reads CASSSYLDRNTEAFF. DNA for the CDR3: TGTGCCAGCAGCTCTTACTTAGACAGGAACACTGAAGCTTTCTTT.

V gene TRBV4-3 combines with J gene TRBJ2-5; the match to TRBD2 covers 8 bases. Looked up from germline, CDR1 is LGHNA and CDR2 is YSLEER. This CDR3 region has 14 residues. V dropped 1 base and J dropped 3; count of bases not matched to a gene: 1. CDR3 DNA sequence: TGCGCCAGCAGCCAAGCGGGGGGGAAAGAGACCCAGTACTTC. Translation gives CASSQAGGKETQYF.

This rearrangement joins TRBV6-4 to TRBJ1-1; tentatively, D is TRBD1 (6 bases). Germline V lookup: CDR1 MRHNA, CDR2 SNTAGT. The CDR3 runs 14 residues. With 5 bases removed from V and 1 base from J, the gap between germline ends came to 11 bases. The CDR3 DNA sequence: TGTGCCAGCAGTCGAGGGGGGGAGAACACTGAAGCTTTCTTT. Protein: CASSRGGENTEAFF.

This rearrangement joins TRBV4-1 to TRBJ1-1; TRBD1 might be the D (6 bases). Germline V gene sequence: CDR1 MGHRA, CDR2 YSYEKL. Trimming pared 4 bases from V and 8 bases from J, leaving 17 bases between. CDR3 size: 14 residues. The CDR3 nucleotides are TGCGCCAGCAGCCTCCCTGGGTCGGGGACAGAAGCTTTCTTT. Translated, it gives CASSLPGSGTEAFF.

This chain links TRBV21-1 with TRBJ2-1; the DNA was not compared with TRBD1, the D call given in the table. TRBV21-1 constitutes a pseudogene. This CDR3 contains 17 residues. The CDR3 DNA reads as TGTGCCAGTCCGCCATGGAGAGTCTTAAACAGGGACAATGAGCAGTTCTTC. Protein sequence: CASPPWRVLNRDNEQFF.